The 20 T cell receptor beta chains below were found in one sample sequenced in a study of blood T cell repertoires in COVID-19. TCRdb's copy holds only in-frame clones and misses some; the assay was immunoSEQ multiplex PCR. The sample shows 60,000 or so clones, roughly nine tenths of them seen only once. Sequenced input: peripheral blood. The origin of the receptors is a human donor with acute or convalescent COVID-19. The donor label of this sample is uncertain.

This chain links TRBV5-6 with TRBJ2-3; 9 nucleotides line up with TRBD2. The CDR3 is made up of 15 amino acids. After removal of 3 bases from V and 7 bases from J, the junction contained 9 bases not matched to a gene. Per the germline V gene, CDR1 is SGHDT and CDR2 is YYEEEE. This chain's CDR3 is CASSSGTSPGNTQYF. Here the CDR3 DNA reads TGTGCCAGCAGCTCCGGGACTAGCCCAGGAAATACGCAGTATTTT.

The rearrangement links TRBV5-1 to TRBJ2-7; 12 positions match TRBD2. CDR1 SGHRS and CDR2 YFSETQ come from the germline V gene. V gave up 3 bases and J gave up 7 bases; unmatched junction bases: 11. This CDR3 region has 16 residues. Written as DNA, the CDR3 is TGCGCCAGCAGCTCGAGGACTAGCGGGATAGTAAATGAGCAGTACTTC. Its translation: CASSSRTSGIVNEQYF. Using reference TRBV5-1 and TRBJ2-7 for the parts outside the CDR3, the full variable domain is KAGVTQTPRYLIKTRGQQVTLSCSPISGHRSVSWYQQTPGQGLQFLFEYFSETQRNKGNFPGRFSGRQFSNSRSEMNVSTLELGDSALYLCASSSRTSGIVNEQYFGPGTRLTVT.

The chain links TRBV18 to TRBJ2-7; TRBD2 aligns across 14 bases. There are 15 residues in the CDR3. Germline V gene sequence: CDR1 KGHSH, CDR2 LQKENI. V dropped 9 bases and J dropped 3; count of bases not matched to a gene: 7. The CDR3 loop reads CASKSGTSGSYEQYF. As DNA, the CDR3 is TGTGCCAGTAAATCCGGGACTAGCGGGAGCTACGAGCAGTACTTC.

V is TRBV24-1 and J is TRBJ2-1, with unresolved D. The CDR3 runs to 13 residues. Germline CDR1 KGHDR, CDR2 SFDVKD. With 5 bases removed from V and 6 bases from J, the gap between germline ends came to 10 bases. CDR3 sequence: CATSAPPRNEQFF. CDR3 coding DNA: TGTGCCACCAGTGCCCCCCCGCGCAATGAGCAGTTCTTC.

The chain uses TRBV7-2 and TRBJ2-7; D remains unclear. The CDR3 is made up of 12 amino acids. Germline-derived CDR1 and CDR2 are SGHTA and FQGNSA. V shed 1 base and J shed 9 bases, with 10 bases lying between them. CDR3 bases: TGTGCCAGCAGCTTAGTTCAGTCTTGGCAGTACTTC. It translates to CASSLVQSWQYF. Full variable domain (remainder filled in from reference TRBV7-2 and TRBJ2-7): GAGVSQSPSNKVTEKGKDVELRCDPISGHTALYWYRQSLGQGLEFLIYFQGNSAPDKSGLPSDRFSAERTGGSVSTLTIQRTQQEDSAVYLCASSLVQSWQYFGPGTRLTVT.

This clone has more than one count but fewer than ten. This chain connects TRBV28 to TRBJ1-5, with 9 bases that match TRBD1. Germline V gene data show CDR1 as MDHEN and CDR2 as SYDVKM. The CDR3 is 14 residues long. With V trimmed by 10 bases and J by 4 bases, 8 bases remained unmatched. CDR3 DNA sequence: TGTGCCACCACGGACAGGGGCAAGAATCAGCCCCAGCATTTT. Protein product: CATTDRGKNQPQHF.

The chain couples TRBV5-6 to TRBJ2-4, with D possibly being TRBD2 (5 bases). CDR3 length equals 14 residues. V was clipped by 2 bases and J by 11 bases, with 17 bases between them. The V gene's germline CDR1 is SGHDT and CDR2 YYEEEE. This chain's CDR3 is CASSLDTSLEVQYF. The DNA for the CDR3 is TGTGCCAGCAGCTTAGACACCTCACTGGAGGTTCAGTACTTC.

The count of this clone is one. The chain's CDR3 is CASSQGQGRGGYTF. CDR3 DNA sequence: TGCGCCAGCAGTCAGGGACAGGGGAGAGGAGGCTACACCTTC. The chain uses TRBV10-1 and TRBJ1-2; the match to TRBD1 covers 10 bases. Trimming cost V 5 bases and J 8 bases; bases outside gene matches: 8. Germline lookup yields CDR1 WNHNN and CDR2 SYGVQD (reference sequence). This CDR3 region has 14 residues.

The DNA of the CDR3 is TGTGCCAGCAGTGACGTCTCGAGCTCCTACAATGAGCAGTTCTTC. Translation: CASSDVSSSYNEQFF. The chain carries TRBV2 and TRBJ2-1; D unresolved. Germline V gives CDR1 SNHLY, CDR2 FYNNEI. The CDR3 totals 15 residues. V was pared by 3 bases and J by 0 bases, with 9 bases between.

The genes are TRBV10-3 and TRBJ2-1, with 9 bases fitting TRBD2. V lost 3 bases to trimming and J lost 3 bases; unmatched junction nucleotides: 9. CDR3 length equals 17 residues. The germline V gene encodes CDR1 ENHRY and CDR2 SYGVKD. Written as DNA, the CDR3 is TGTGCCATCAGTGACATTGGCAGCGGGAGGCACTACAATGAGCAGTTCTTC. Translation gives CAISDIGSGRHYNEQFF.

The chain carries TRBV6-5 and TRBJ2-1; 9 positions match TRBD1. The germline V gene has CDR1 MNHEY and CDR2 SVGAGI. J gave up 9 bases and V 4 bases, and 13 bases lay outside the gene matches. The CDR3 is 16 amino acids. In DNA, the CDR3 is TGTGCCAGCAGTTCCCCGGGCGGGACAGGGACCCGTGAGCAGTTCTTC. Its protein is CASSSPGGTGTREQFF.

About this clone itself: Other DNA sequences of this sample code for an identical CDR3. This chain joins TRBV2 and TRBJ1-1; 7 bases align to TRBD1. The CDR3 runs to 14 residues. V was clipped by 2 bases and J by 1 base; unmatched bases: 1. Germline CDR1 reads SNHLY; CDR2 reads FYNNEI. Here the CDR3 reads CASSERTGNTEAFF. In nucleotides, the CDR3 is TGTGCCAGCAGTGAAAGGACAGGGAACACTGAAGCTTTCTTT.

DNA of the CDR3: TGTGCCACCAGCAGAGGGGAGGGGGGCAGGATGTATGGCTACACCTTC. It translates to CATSRGEGGRMYGYTF. V and J are TRBV15 and TRBJ1-2, with D tentatively TRBD1 (6 bases). The germline V gene has CDR1 LNHNV and CDR2 YYDKDF (reference sequence). CDR3 length: 16 residues. V gave up 1 base and J gave up 5 bases, with 17 bases separating them. Supplemented by reference TRBV15 and TRBJ1-2, the full variable domain reads DAMVIQNPRYQVTQFGKPVTLSCSQTLNHNVMYWYQQKSSQAPKLLFHYYDKDFNNEADTPDNFQSRRPNTSFCFLDIRSPGLGDTAMYLCATSRGEGGRMYGYTFGSGTRLTVV.

This clone has only one observation. V usage is TRBV10-3 and J usage is TRBJ1-2; D remains unclear. V lost 5 bases and J lost 0, with 22 bases in between. Germline CDR1 reads ENHRY; CDR2 reads SYGVKD. There are 18 residues in the CDR3. The chain's CDR3 is CAISPSSAGMGANYGYTF. In DNA, the CDR3 is TGTGCCATCAGTCCCTCCTCTGCGGGGATGGGAGCTAACTATGGCTACACCTTC.

The chain uses TRBV5-1 and TRBJ2-5; TRBD1 aligns across 8 bases. Germline values: CDR1 SGHRS, CDR2 YFSETQ. The CDR3 consists of 17 residues. J lost 6 bases, V lost 0 bases, and 13 bases had no gene match. CDR3 amino acids: CASSLGGTEDREKTQYF. The CDR3 DNA follows: TGCGCCAGCAGCTTGGGGGGTACCGAGGACAGGGAAAAGACCCAGTACTTC.

This chain uses TRBV6-5 with TRBJ2-1; 10 positions agree with TRBD1. The length of the CDR3 is 15 residues. Germline CDR1 and CDR2: MNHEY and SVGAGI. Trimming cost V 6 bases and J 8 bases; bases outside gene matches: 10. This chain's CDR3 is CASSSGTGVKHEQFF. The CDR3 DNA follows: TGTGCCAGCAGCTCCGGGACAGGGGTAAAGCATGAGCAGTTCTTC.

This clone was detected a few times. The chain has TRBV6-1 and TRBJ1-6; 7 positions match TRBD1. Germline values: CDR1 MNHNS, CDR2 SASEGT. The CDR3 has 15 residues. The junction had 11 bases not matched to a gene; V was cut back by 2 bases and J by 13 bases. The CDR3 reads CASSETPGTVHPLHF. The CDR3 coding sequence is TGTGCCAGCAGTGAAACCCCCGGGACAGTTCATCCCCTCCACTTT.

This chain links TRBV6-6 with TRBJ1-3; possible D gene TRBD1, 5 bases. The CDR3 is made up of 14 amino acids. Trimming shortened V by 6 bases and J by 4 bases, and 13 bases separated the two germline ends. Looked up from germline, CDR1 is MNHNY and CDR2 is SVGAGI (reference sequence). This CDR3 reads CASSSAGLGNTIYF. In nucleotides, the CDR3 is TGTGCCAGCAGCTCCGCGGGGCTAGGAAACACCATATATTTT.

The chain links TRBV2 to TRBJ1-6; D unclear. V lost 6 bases, J lost 9 bases, and 9 bases lay in between. This CDR3 is built from 12 residues. Germline assignment: CDR1 SNHLY and CDR2 FYNNEI. The DNA for the CDR3 is TGTGCCAGCAGCGCTGAGGGTTCACCCCTCCACTTT. It yields the protein CASSAEGSPLHF.

The V gene is TRBV18, the J gene TRBJ2-3, with 11 bases identical to TRBD2. This CDR3 region has 15 residues. Germline V gene data show CDR1 as KGHSH and CDR2 as LQKENI. V was pared by 7 bases and J by 3 bases, with 6 bases of the junction left unmatched. CDR3 DNA: TGTGCCAGCTGGGCCCTAGCGGGAGGAACAGATACGCAGTATTTT. This sequence encodes CASWALAGGTDTQYF.